The next 20 T cell receptor beta chains were all read from a single sample in a study of T cell responses to AZD1222 COVID-19 vaccine. Clones were sequenced by immunoSEQ multiplex PCR, and TCRdb holds only the in-frame ones, with some missing. Among about 120,000 clones listed, about 87% were seen once. The specimen comprised peripheral blood, sampled on day 0 of AZD1222 vaccination. The receptors stem from an adult in good health.

V and J are TRBV25-1 and TRBJ1-2; D is perhaps TRBD1 (5 bases). The V and J ends lost 9 bases and 4 bases respectively, with 15 bases between them. Germline CDR1 and CDR2: MGHDK and SYGVNS. This CDR3 is built from 13 residues. CDR3 nucleotides: TGTGCCAGTAGGGGCACCCTTTTCTATGGCTACACCTTC. Translation gives CASRGTLFYGYTF.

This clone appeared once. The V call is TRBV4-2, the J call TRBJ1-6; 9 bases agree with TRBD1. CDR3 size: 16 residues. J gave up 7 bases and V 0 bases, and 4 bases lay outside the gene matches. The germline V gene encodes CDR1 LGHNA and CDR2 YNFKEQ. The CDR3 coding sequence is TGTGCCAGCAGCCAAGATCGGGGGACAGGGAATTCACCCCTCCACTTT. It translates to CASSQDRGTGNSPLHF.

The genes are TRBV5-6 and TRBJ2-7; 8 positions match TRBD1. The germline V gene encodes CDR1 SGHDT and CDR2 YYEEEE. V gave up 5 bases and J gave up 3 bases; unmatched junction bases: 7. CDR3 length: 14 residues. This CDR3 reads CASRLGQGIYEQYF. The CDR3 region has the DNA TGTGCCAGCAGACTCGGACAGGGTATCTACGAGCAGTACTTC.

The chain couples TRBV10-3 to TRBJ1-3, with a tentative D call TRBD1 (6 bases). The V end lost 2 bases, the J end lost 0 bases, and 11 bases lay between the germline ends. This CDR3 contains 16 residues. The germline CDR1 and CDR2 sequences are ENHRY and SYGVKD. This CDR3 is CAISEGGGSSGNTIYF. The DNA for the CDR3 is TGTGCCATCAGTGAGGGGGGCGGGAGCTCTGGAAACACCATATATTTT.

This rearrangement joins TRBV5-8 to TRBJ1-5; no firm D call. The CDR3 runs to 15 residues. CDR1 is SGHTS and CDR2 is YDEGEE in the germline V gene. Trimming took 0 bases from V and 2 from J, leaving 9 bases between them. Here the CDR3 DNA reads TGTGCCAGCAGCTTGGGTCCTGTTGGCAATCAGCCCCAGCATTTT. Protein sequence: CASSLGPVGNQPQHF.

The CDR3 is CASSEGPKGNTEAFF. The CDR3 nucleotides are TGTGCCAGCAGCGAGGGACCCAAGGGGAACACTGAAGCTTTCTTT. V usage is TRBV5-4 and J usage is TRBJ1-1; D is perhaps TRBD1 (5 bases). V lost 4 bases, J lost 1 base, and 14 bases lay in between. CDR1 and CDR2 from the germline V gene are SGHNT and YYREEE (reference sequence). The CDR3 is made up of 15 amino acids.

The genes are TRBV6-4 and TRBJ1-4, with 9 bases aligning to TRBD1. V shed 0 bases and J 4 bases; nucleotides not matched to a gene: 0. The CDR3 spans 15 residues. In germline, CDR1 is MRHNA, CDR2 SNTAGT. The CDR3 loop reads CASSDSTGGNEKLFF. As DNA, the CDR3 is TGTGCCAGCAGTGACTCGACAGGGGGTAATGAAAAACTGTTTTTT.

This clone was observed a handful of times. V gene TRBV19 combines with J gene TRBJ2-1; no reliable D call. This CDR3 comprises 14 residues. Germline CDR1 LNHDA, CDR2 SQIVND (reference sequence). V lost 6 bases, J lost 6 bases, and 15 bases lay in between. This chain's CDR3 is CASRYVGGVNEQFF. The CDR3 DNA sequence: TGTGCCAGTAGGTACGTGGGCGGCGTCAATGAGCAGTTCTTC.

This chain links TRBV10-2 with TRBJ2-7; perhaps TRBD1 as D (5 bases). The ends were cut back, 3 bases at V and 1 base at J, with 31 bases in the middle. The CDR3 runs to 21 residues. Germline assignment: CDR1 WSHSY and CDR2 SAAADI. The CDR3 DNA follows: TGCGCCAGCAGTGATTTACTTGAGAAGGGGTTGTTAGGCGGAGCTTCCTACGAGCAGTACTTC. Translating it yields CASSDLLEKGLLGGASYEQYF.

This clone was seen a single time. V usage is TRBV28 and J usage is TRBJ1-1, with 9 positions matching TRBD1. V was pared by 6 bases and J by 2 bases, with 4 bases of the junction left unmatched. CDR1 is MDHEN and CDR2 is SYDVKM in the germline V gene. The CDR3 has 14 residues. This chain's CDR3 is CASRYRGPNTEAFF. The CDR3 coding sequence is TGTGCCAGCAGATACAGGGGGCCCAACACTGAAGCTTTCTTT.

On this clone: Other DNA sequences in the same sample also yield this CDR3. This chain connects TRBV18 to TRBJ1-1; D is unclear. The CDR3 is made up of 14 amino acids. V was trimmed by 3 bases and J by 0 bases, leaving 8 bases between them. CDR1 KGHSH and CDR2 LQKENI come from the germline V gene. The CDR3 here is CASSPATVNTEAFF. The DNA of the CDR3 is TGTGCCAGCTCACCCGCGACCGTGAACACTGAAGCTTTCTTT.

The chain combines TRBV14 with TRBJ2-6; 12 bases line up with TRBD1. With 1 base clipped from V and 0 bases from J, the junction kept 10 bases outside the gene matches. There are 21 residues in the CDR3. The germline V gene has CDR1 SGHDN and CDR2 FVKESK. CDR3 region: CASSQVYLWGQGASGANVLTF. In DNA, the CDR3 is TGTGCCAGCAGCCAAGTGTATCTTTGGGGACAGGGGGCCTCTGGGGCCAACGTCCTGACTTTC.

This chain joins TRBV19 and TRBJ1-1; tentatively, D is TRBD1 (6 bases). Germline assignment: CDR1 LNHDA and CDR2 SQIVND (reference sequence). This CDR3 contains 15 residues. V was clipped by 8 bases and J by 4 bases, with 20 bases between them. The chain's CDR3 is CASGGGKTGGTEAFF. The DNA for the CDR3 is TGTGCCAGTGGGGGCGGTAAGACAGGCGGCACTGAAGCTTTCTTT.

The gene calls are TRBV6-4 and TRBJ2-2; 9 positions agree with TRBD1. The germline V gene has CDR1 MRHNA and CDR2 SNTAGT. There are 16 residues in the CDR3. Trimming cost V 2 bases and J 7 bases; bases outside gene matches: 8. The CDR3 sequence is CASSDPGQGENGELFF. CDR3 nucleotide sequence: TGTGCCAGCAGTGACCCGGGACAGGGAGAAAACGGGGAGCTGTTTTTT.

The DNA for the CDR3 is TGTGCCAGTAGAGAGGTGGCAGGGGCTAACTATGGCTACACCTTC. This encodes CASREVAGANYGYTF. V is TRBV19 and J is TRBJ1-2, with D perhaps TRBD1 (6 bases). Germline assignment: CDR1 LNHDA and CDR2 SQIVND (reference sequence). The CDR3 is 15 residues long. Trimming took off 6 bases at V and 0 bases at J, with 14 bases between the two ends.

The genes are TRBV3-1 (or the pseudogene TRBV3-2) and TRBJ1-2; D remains unclear. The CDR3 sequence is 18 residues long. The V gene's germline CDR1 is LGHDT and CDR2 YNNKEL (reference sequence). V shed 0 bases and J shed 1 base, with 18 bases lying between them. This CDR3 is CASSQDVGRRALNYGYTF. The DNA for the CDR3 is TGTGCCAGCAGCCAAGATGTTGGCCGACGAGCCCTTAACTATGGCTACACCTTC.

V is TRBV7-8 and J is TRBJ1-2; no firm D call. V dropped 5 bases and J dropped 6 bases, with 13 bases sitting between them. Germline V gene lookup returns CDR1 SGHVS and CDR2 FQNEAQ. The CDR3 has 13 amino acids. Here the CDR3 reads CASSTGPADGYTF. Written as DNA, the CDR3 is TGTGCCAGCAGCACCGGCCCGGCGGATGGCTACACCTTC.

This chain uses TRBV27 with TRBJ2-7; unclear D gene. Per the germline V gene, CDR1 is MNHEY and CDR2 is SMNVEV (reference sequence). There are 14 residues in the CDR3. The V end lost 0 bases, the J end lost 3 bases, and 9 bases lay between the germline ends. This chain's CDR3 is CASSLSALSYEQYF. The DNA for the CDR3 is TGTGCCAGCAGTTTATCGGCGCTGAGCTACGAGCAGTACTTC.

The chain has TRBV6-1 and TRBJ2-5, with D possibly TRBD1 on 5 matching bases. Trimming cost V 3 bases and J 0 bases, with 14 bases left between them. Germline-derived CDR1 and CDR2 are MNHNS and SASEGT. The CDR3 loop spans 16 amino acids. The CDR3 loop reads CASSDINYRYQETQYF. The CDR3 coding sequence is TGTGCCAGCAGTGACATTAATTACAGGTACCAAGAGACCCAGTACTTC.

The chain has TRBV12-3 or TRBV12-4 and TRBJ1-2, with D hard to call. CDR3 size: 13 residues. The V end lost 6 bases, the J end lost 4 bases, and 12 bases lay between the germline ends. CDR3 coding DNA: TGTGCCAGCAGCCCAGGACTGACCTATGGCTACACCTTC. Its translation: CASSPGLTYGYTF.